These 32 T cell receptor beta chains originate from one sample sequenced in a study of blood T cell repertoires in COVID-19. Sequencing used immunoSEQ multiplex PCR; TCRdb keeps in-frame clones, though not all of them. The sample has approximately 300,000 clones, 80% to 90% seen once; the top ten hold around 4%. The sequenced sample consisted of PBMCs or T cells enriched from blood (not recorded which). Every receptor here comes from a man younger than 40 who had recovered from COVID-19.

The V call is TRBV19, the J call TRBJ1-5; perhaps TRBD1 as D (5 bases). Germline CDR1 LNHDA, CDR2 SQIVND (reference sequence). The CDR3 sequence is 16 residues long. Trimming shortened V by 3 bases and J by 0 bases, and 12 bases separated the two germline ends. The DNA of the CDR3 is TGTGCCAGTAGTATCAGGGCGGATAATAGCAATCAGCCCCAGCATTTT. As protein: CASSIRADNSNQPQHF.

The table lists this clone with a count of one. The gene calls are TRBV19 and TRBJ1-1; tentative D call: TRBD1 (5 bases). The CDR3 sequence is 15 residues long. Germline assignment: CDR1 LNHDA and CDR2 SQIVND (reference sequence). Trimming left V 4 bases short and J 5 bases short, with 17 bases between. CDR3 amino acids: CASSTPQGLVTEAFF. Written as DNA, the CDR3 is TGTGCCAGTAGTACGCCTCAGGGTCTTGTGACTGAAGCTTTCTTT.

The genes are TRBV6-1 and TRBJ2-1, with 10 bases lining up with TRBD2. This CDR3 has 16 residues. Looked up from germline, CDR1 is MNHNS and CDR2 is SASEGT. V dropped 4 bases and J dropped 6; count of bases not matched to a gene: 9. In nucleotides, the CDR3 is TGTGCCAGCAGTGTTACCCTAGCGGGAGCATCCAATGAGCAGTTCTTC. The encoded protein is CASSVTLAGASNEQFF.

The chain uses TRBV7-9 and TRBJ2-4, with TRBD1 matching 7 bases. CDR3 length equals 18 residues. The trim removed 0 bases at V and 2 bases at J, leaving 10 bases unmatched. CDR1 and CDR2 (germline): SEHNR, FQNEAQ (reference sequence). This CDR3 reads CASSLATGVDQTKNIQYF. The CDR3 nucleotides are TGTGCCAGCAGCTTAGCAACAGGGGTTGACCAAACCAAAAACATTCAGTACTTC.

The chain uses TRBV19 and TRBJ1-1, with 9 nucleotides matching TRBD1. With 4 bases clipped from V and 5 bases from J, the junction kept 5 bases outside the gene matches. The CDR3 extends over 14 amino acids. Germline loops: CDR1 LNHDA, CDR2 SQIVND (reference sequence). Here the CDR3 DNA reads TGTGCCAGTAGTACAGGACAGGGGTTAACTGAAGCTTTCTTT. Its protein is CASSTGQGLTEAFF.

V and J are TRBV7-9 and TRBJ1-2; TRBD1 matches 7 bases. Germline CDR1 SEHNR, CDR2 FQNEAQ (reference sequence). V dropped 3 bases and J dropped 2; count of bases not matched to a gene: 12. The CDR3 is 17 residues long. CDR3 amino acids: CASSLSLQGSGNYGYTF. The DNA for the CDR3 is TGTGCCAGCAGCTTGTCGCTACAGGGGAGCGGGAACTATGGCTACACCTTC.

This chain uses TRBV12-3 or TRBV12-4 with TRBJ2-7; 12 nucleotides align to TRBD2. The CDR3 sequence is 12 residues long. The V gene end was trimmed by 9 bases and the J gene end by 6 bases; junction bases not matched to a gene: 3. As DNA, the CDR3 is TGTGCCAGTCGGACTAGCGGGATCGAGCAGTACTTC. As protein: CASRTSGIEQYF.

The genes are TRBV24-1 and TRBJ2-1; weak D call: TRBD2 (5 bases). V was clipped by 3 bases and J by 0 bases, with 11 bases between them. This CDR3 contains 16 residues. Per germline, CDR1 KGHDR and CDR2 SFDVKD. The DNA of the CDR3 is TGTGCCACCAGTGATATGAGGGCGAGCTCCTACAATGAGCAGTTCTTC. Protein sequence: CATSDMRASSYNEQFF.

The CDR3 is CASSREGGHSPLHF. DNA for the CDR3: TGCGCCAGCAGCCGGGAGGGGGGGCATTCACCCCTCCACTTT. This chain uses TRBV5-1 with TRBJ1-6; D possibly corresponds to TRBD1 (6 bases). The V end lost 4 bases, the J end lost 8 bases, and 13 bases lay between the germline ends. Germline V gives CDR1 SGHRS, CDR2 YFSETQ. The CDR3 covers 14 residues.

The chain joins TRBV3-1 (or the pseudogene TRBV3-2) to TRBJ2-5; 13 bases fit TRBD2. V shed 4 bases, J shed 2 bases, and the junction held 4 bases outside the gene matches. This CDR3 is 16 amino acids long. Germline V CDR1 and CDR2: LGHDT, YNNKEL (reference sequence). The CDR3 DNA follows: TGTGCCAGCAGCCGGTTGGGACTAGCGGGACAAGAGACCCAGTACTTC. Translating it yields CASSRLGLAGQETQYF.

The table lists this clone with a count of one. The V and J genes are TRBV5-1 and TRBJ1-1, with 9 bases lining up with TRBD1. V trimming: 4 bases; J trimming: 1 base; junction bases outside the gene matches: 2. Germline V gene data show CDR1 as SGHRS and CDR2 as YFSETQ. The CDR3 is 14 amino acids. The CDR3: CASSPDRGNTEAFF. The CDR3 DNA reads TGCGCCAGCAGCCCGGACAGGGGGAACACTGAAGCTTTCTTT.

This chain connects TRBV15 to TRBJ2-7; 7 positions match TRBD1. The CDR3 covers 15 residues. V gave up 0 bases and J gave up 4 bases; unmatched junction bases: 6. The germline V gene has CDR1 LNHNV and CDR2 YYDKDF (reference sequence). CDR3 DNA sequence: TGTGCCACCAGCAGAGAGGGGACAGACCATTACGAGCAGTACTTC. Amino acid sequence: CATSREGTDHYEQYF. The full variable domain, in which reference TRBV15 and TRBJ2-7 provide the parts outside the CDR3, is DAMVIQNPRYQVTQFGKPVTLSCSQTLNHNVMYWYQQKSSQAPKLLFHYYDKDFNNEADTPDNFQSRRPNTSFCFLDIRSPGLGDTAMYLCATSREGTDHYEQYFGPGTRLTVT.

A word on this clone: This specimen includes other DNA sequences encoding the same CDR3. This chain uses TRBV12-3 or TRBV12-4 with TRBJ1-2; weak D call: TRBD1 (5 bases). V gave up 5 bases and J gave up 5 bases, with 12 bases separating them. CDR3 length equals 13 residues. The CDR3 DNA reads TGTGCCAGCAGTCTTACAGGTGCTTATGGCTACACCTTC. Amino acids: CASSLTGAYGYTF.

The genes are TRBV11-2 and TRBJ2-2, with 14 bases fitting TRBD2. Looked up from germline, CDR1 is SGHAT and CDR2 is FQNNGV. The CDR3 extends over 17 amino acids. J lost 7 bases, V lost 1 base, and 5 bases had no gene match. CDR3 nucleotides: TGTGCCAGCAGCTTAGGACTAGCGGGAGGGCCGAACGGGGAGCTGTTTTTT. As protein: CASSLGLAGGPNGELFF.

The V and J genes are TRBV5-1 and TRBJ2-5, with D possibly TRBD1 on 5 matching bases. V lost 10 bases and J lost 2, with 18 bases in between. The CDR3 is 14 amino acids. CDR1 SGHRS and CDR2 YFSETQ come from the germline V gene. CDR3 bases: TGCGCCTCCTACCGACAGCCTGATCAAGAGACCCAGTACTTC. Protein: CASYRQPDQETQYF.

The rearrangement links TRBV5-6 to TRBJ2-5; possible D gene TRBD1, 5 bases. The CDR3 loop spans 14 amino acids. Germline V CDR1 and CDR2: SGHDT, YYEEEE. V was trimmed by 3 bases and J by 1 base, leaving 10 bases between them. The DNA of the CDR3 is TGTGCCAGCAGCTCGAAGGGGTTCCAAGAGACCCAGTACTTC. It yields the protein CASSSKGFQETQYF.

The chain carries TRBV3-1 (or the pseudogene TRBV3-2) and TRBJ1-3; D is undetermined. Per germline, CDR1 LGHDT and CDR2 YNNKEL (reference sequence). With 4 bases removed from V and 4 bases from J, the gap between germline ends came to 14 bases. This CDR3 is built from 15 residues. The CDR3 DNA is TGTGCCAGCAGCCGACGCGGTCCTGAGGGAAACACCATATATTTT. This codes for CASSRRGPEGNTIYF.

This chain joins TRBV6-5 and TRBJ1-2; no reliable D call. In germline, CDR1 is MNHEY, CDR2 SVGAGI. Trimming shortened V by 6 bases and J by 2 bases, and 13 bases separated the two germline ends. There are 14 residues in the CDR3. CDR3 region: CASSAAGGNYGYTF. As DNA, the CDR3 is TGTGCCAGCAGCGCCGCCGGAGGGAACTATGGCTACACCTTC.

The rearrangement joins TRBV19 to TRBJ2-1; weak D call: TRBD1 (6 bases). This CDR3 comprises 15 residues. CDR1 and CDR2 (germline): LNHDA, SQIVND (reference sequence). Trimming left V 3 bases short and J 7 bases short, with 16 bases between. CDR3 sequence reads: CASSMSQGLWNEQFF. CDR3 coding DNA: TGTGCCAGTAGTATGTCCCAGGGGCTGTGGAATGAGCAGTTCTTC.

The CDR3, as DNA: TGTGCCAGTAGTATTGGCGGGAGTTTAAATGAGCAGTTCTTC. Residues: CASSIGGSLNEQFF. J is TRBJ2-1 and V is TRBV19; 7 bases line up with TRBD2. The CDR3 is 14 residues long. V gave up 3 bases and J gave up 7 bases; unmatched junction bases: 6. CDR1 and CDR2 (germline): LNHDA, SQIVND (reference sequence). Full variable domain (missing parts from reference TRBV19 and TRBJ2-1): DGGITQSPKYLFRKEGQNVTLSCEQNLNHDAMYWYRQDPGQGLRLIYYSQIVNDFQKGDIAEGYSVSREKKESFPLTVTSAQKNPTAFYLCASSIGGSLNEQFFGPGTRLTVL.

The chain couples TRBV7-9 to TRBJ2-1; possible D gene TRBD1, 6 bases. Germline CDR1 SEHNR, CDR2 FQNEAQ (reference sequence). V was trimmed by 5 bases and J by 3 bases, leaving 17 bases between them. CDR3 length: 16 amino acids. The CDR3 here is CASSQLGAILYNEQFF. CDR3 bases: TGTGCCAGCAGCCAGCTGGGGGCTATCCTCTACAATGAGCAGTTCTTC. The complete variable domain, with remaining parts taken from reference TRBV7-9 and TRBJ2-1, reads DTGVSQNPRHKITKRGQNVTFRCDPISEHNRLYWYRQTLGQGPEFLTYFQNEAQLEKSRLLSDRFSAERPKGSFSTLEIQRTEQGDSAMYLCASSQLGAILYNEQFFGPGTRLTVL.

V gene TRBV4-1 combines with J gene TRBJ2-5, with 12 positions matching TRBD2. The CDR3 runs to 15 residues. Per germline, CDR1 MGHRA and CDR2 YSYEKL. V trimming: 3 bases; J trimming: 8 bases; junction bases outside the gene matches: 7. This CDR3 reads CASSQGRLAGETQYF. The CDR3 DNA reads TGCGCCAGCAGCCAGGGGCGACTAGCGGGGGAAACCCAGTACTTC.

The chain has TRBV5-1 and TRBJ1-3, with 7 positions matching TRBD1. V was clipped by 3 bases and J by 0 bases; unmatched bases: 6. The CDR3 has 16 amino acids. CDR1 SGHRS and CDR2 YFSETQ come from the germline V gene. The CDR3 nucleotides are TGCGCCAGCAGCTACGGACAGGTGAACTCTGGAAACACCATATATTTT. Translating it yields CASSYGQVNSGNTIYF. The full variable domain, completed using reference TRBV5-1 and TRBJ1-3, is KAGVTQTPRYLIKTRGQQVTLSCSPISGHRSVSWYQQTPGQGLQFLFEYFSETQRNKGNFPGRFSGRQFSNSRSEMNVSTLELGDSALYLCASSYGQVNSGNTIYFGEGSWLTVV.

The chain uses TRBV11-2 and TRBJ1-1; TRBD1 aligns across 7 bases. The V segment lost 5 bases and the J segment 5 bases; nucleotides outside the gene matches: 17. The CDR3 loop spans 17 amino acids. Germline values: CDR1 SGHAT, CDR2 FQNNGV. The CDR3 here is CASSPPSGTVEGTEAFF. The CDR3 DNA follows: TGTGCCAGCAGCCCGCCTTCCGGGACAGTGGAAGGGACTGAAGCTTTCTTT.

The gene calls are TRBV7-2 and TRBJ2-1; 14 positions agree with TRBD2. Germline V CDR1 and CDR2: SGHTA, FQGNSA. J gave up 7 bases and V 5 bases, and 4 bases lay outside the gene matches. The CDR3 covers 15 residues. CDR3 coding DNA: TGTGCCAGCAGCAGACGACTAGCGGGAGGGAATGAGCAGTTCTTC. Translation gives CASSRRLAGGNEQFF.

V and J are TRBV19 and TRBJ2-5; 9 nucleotides match TRBD1. The CDR3 is 14 residues long. Trimming cost V 5 bases and J 5 bases; bases outside gene matches: 6. Germline V gene lookup returns CDR1 LNHDA and CDR2 SQIVND (reference sequence). CDR3 sequence (DNA): TGTGCCAGTAGTCCTGGGACAGGGTGGGAGACCCAGTACTTC. Its protein product is CASSPGTGWETQYF. Using reference TRBV19 and TRBJ2-5 for the parts outside the CDR3, the full variable domain is DGGITQSPKYLFRKEGQNVTLSCEQNLNHDAMYWYRQDPGQGLRLIYYSQIVNDFQKGDIAEGYSVSREKKESFPLTVTSAQKNPTAFYLCASSPGTGWETQYFGPGTRLLVL.

The rearrangement links TRBV4-1 to TRBJ2-1; 7 nucleotides align to TRBD2. The CDR3 runs 15 residues. Germline V gives CDR1 MGHRA, CDR2 YSYEKL. J lost 6 bases, V lost 2 bases, and 7 bases had no gene match. CDR3 sequence: CASSQLLGLVNEQFF. The DNA of the CDR3 is TGCGCCAGCAGCCAACTTTTAGGACTAGTCAATGAGCAGTTCTTC.

The chain uses TRBV7-2 and TRBJ1-2; TRBD1 might be the D (6 bases). This CDR3 is built from 14 residues. The germline V and J ends were trimmed by 4 bases and 4 bases, with 13 bases remaining between them. Germline assignment: CDR1 SGHTA and CDR2 FQGNSA. The CDR3 nucleotides are TGTGCCAGCAGCTCCGCAGGGGAAGGCTATGGCTACACCTTC. Translating it yields CASSSAGEGYGYTF.

This clone was detected a few times. The chain carries TRBV5-5 and TRBJ1-2, with 7 positions matching TRBD1. Germline V lookup: CDR1 SGHKS, CDR2 YYEKEE (reference sequence). The J segment lost 10 bases and the V segment lost 4 bases, leaving 10 bases of the junction unmatched. The CDR3 spans 13 residues. The chain's CDR3 is CASSLGQPLAYTF. The CDR3 coding sequence is TGTGCCAGCAGCCTGGGACAGCCCCTGGCCTACACCTTC.

The chain recombines TRBV13 with TRBJ2-5; D is perhaps TRBD2 (7 bases). The V gene lost 4 bases and the J gene lost 1 base, with 22 bases spanning the gap. CDR1 and CDR2 from the germline V gene are PRHDT and FYEKMQ (reference sequence). This CDR3 spans 18 amino acids. The CDR3 sequence: CASSSYQAGGAGQETQYF. The CDR3 nucleotides read TGTGCCAGCAGCTCCTACCAGGCTGGGGGGGCGGGCCAAGAGACCCAGTACTTC.

The rearrangement uses TRBV4-1 and TRBJ1-4, with D maybe TRBD1 (5 bases). In germline, CDR1 is MGHRA, CDR2 YSYEKL. There are 15 residues in the CDR3. The V and J ends lost 3 bases and 5 bases respectively, with 13 bases between them. CDR3 residues: CASSQRTPQNEKLFF. The CDR3, as DNA: TGCGCCAGCAGCCAGCGGACACCCCAAAATGAAAAACTGTTTTTT.

This clone was detected once. CDR3 amino acids: CASSRGQLSSYEQYF. CDR3 DNA sequence: TGCGCCAGCAGCCGGGGACAGCTTAGCTCCTACGAGCAGTACTTC. The V gene is TRBV5-1, the J gene TRBJ2-7, with 7 bases aligning to TRBD1. CDR3 length equals 15 residues. The J segment lost 0 bases and the V segment lost 4 bases, leaving 7 bases of the junction unmatched. Germline lookup yields CDR1 SGHRS and CDR2 YFSETQ.